This T cell receptor beta chain was identified in a study of blood T cell repertoires in COVID-19. Study-level background: T cells, B-cell-depleted T cells, or PBMCs provided the cDNA or gDNA that served as material.

The CDR3 is 13 amino acids. Trimming removed 5 bases from V and 1 base from J, with 8 bases in between. CDR1 is SGHTA and CDR2 is FQGNSA in the germline V gene. Per the original methods: Amplification of reference gene primers provided the estimated nucleated cell counts. The repertoire was sequenced with immunoSEQ multiplex PCR; TCRdb's copy has only in-frame clones and lacks some. That table furnishes V, J and clone size, whereas the DNA furnished D and trimming. The table includes roughly 220,000 clones, 84% detected once. Participant-given clinical history determined each cohort assignment. Two negative PCRs, clearance, or symptom resolution had been documented for recovered Cohort 3 donors.

The sequenced sample was PBMCs or T cells enriched from blood (not recorded which). V and J are TRBV7-2 and TRBJ1-1; D is uncertain. The TCR comes from a woman between 40 and 50 years old who had recovered from COVID-19. The CDR3 nucleotides are TGTGCCAGCAGCCAAATGAGGAACACTGAAGCTTTCTTT. This gives the protein CASSQMRNTEAFF.